A selection of T cell receptor beta chains follows, all from one sample in a study of T cell changes during pregnancy in multiple sclerosis. TCRdb's table, derived via immunoSEQ multiplex PCR, lists solely in-frame clones and lacks some. The sample records 50,000 to 60,000 clones, under 95% being singletons. This sample comprised peripheral blood, obtained after pregnancy. Receptors were obtained from a female donor in good health, enrolled as a control in a pregnancy study. Both conserved end residues are part of each CDR3. Each record gives: V gene, D gene, clone size, J gene, CDR3 protein, CDR3 DNA. The D gene is left open where the match is weak. Where a row states a size, it is once, few, many or the class of an expanded clone; other rows omit it.

TRBV5-6,TRBD2,NA,TRBJ2-3,CASSSQVGTSGSDTQYF,TGTGCCAGCAGCTCCCAGGTGGGGACTAGCGGTTCAGATACGCAGTATTTT
TRBV5-4,TRBD2,NA,TRBJ2-3,CASSRTSGGGGTDTQYF,TGTGCCAGCAGCAGGACTAGCGGGGGGGGAGGTACAGATACGCAGTATTTT
TRBV2,TRBD1,NA,TRBJ1-5,CASSGQGGQPQHF,TGTGCCAGCAGTGGACAGGGGGGTCAGCCCCAGCATTTT
TRBV7-2,TRBD1,NA,TRBJ1-6,CASSLYWDSRDNSPLHF,TGTGCCAGCAGCTTATACTGGGACAGTCGCGACAATTCACCCCTCCACTTT
TRBV19,NA,few,TRBJ1-2,CASNLGGTNYGYTF,TGTGCCAGTAATCTGGGAGGGACCAACTATGGCTACACCTTC
TRBV19,TRBD1,NA,TRBJ2-7,CASSSRTGDEQYF,TGTGCCAGTAGTTCAAGGACAGGGGACGAGCAGTACTTC
TRBV19,NA,NA,TRBJ1-2,CASSMRTVYGYTF,TGTGCCAGTAGTATGAGGACAGTCTATGGCTACACCTTC
TRBV7-5,NA,NA,TRBJ2-6,CVRSYLQGAFTGANVLTF,TGTGTCAGAAGCTACCTCCAGGGGGCCTTTACTGGGGCCAACGTCCTGACTTTC
TRBV2,NA,NA,TRBJ1-1,CASSERGANTEAFF,TGTGCCAGCAGTGAAAGGGGTGCGAACACTGAAGCTTTCTTT
TRBV6-5,NA,NA,TRBJ1-1,CASRRQKENTEAFF,TGTGCCAGCAGACGACAGAAGGAGAACACTGAAGCTTTCTTT
TRBV7-6,TRBD2,NA,TRBJ2-5,CASSSSGDRGGTQYF,TGTGCCAGCAGCTCAAGCGGGGACCGAGGTGGGACCCAGTACTTC
TRBV7-3,TRBD1,NA,TRBJ2-1,CASSLMGQGNEQFF,TGTGCCAGCAGCTTAATGGGACAGGGGAATGAGCAGTTCTTC
TRBV7-3,TRBD2,NA,TRBJ2-3,CASSLTGGGGDTDTQYF,TGTGCCAGCAGCTTAACGGGAGGTGGGGGGGACACAGATACGCAGTATTTT
TRBV5-4,TRBD1,NA,TRBJ1-1,CASSSPTGGLDTEAFF,TGTGCCAGCAGCTCGCCAACAGGGGGTCTGGACACTGAAGCTTTCTTT
TRBV5-6,TRBD2,NA,TRBJ2-3,CASSGSLAGGFTDTQYF,TGTGCCAGCAGCGGGAGCCTAGCGGGGGGATTCACAGATACGCAGTATTTT
TRBV10-3,TRBD1,NA,TRBJ1-2,CAISDGTGVYGYTF,TGTGCCATCAGTGATGGGACAGGGGTCTATGGCTACACCTTC
TRBV11-2,NA,NA,TRBJ1-5,CASSLSSVNQPQHF,TGTGCCAGCAGCTTATCGTCCGTAAATCAGCCCCAGCATTTT
TRBV7-8,TRBD2,NA,TRBJ2-1,CASSLKGLAGVHNEQFF,TGTGCCAGCAGCTTAAAGGGACTAGCGGGAGTGCACAATGAGCAGTTCTTC
TRBV6-5,TRBD1,NA,TRBJ2-7,CASSRQGMGYEQYF,TGTGCCAGCAGCCGACAGGGAATGGGCTACGAGCAGTACTTC
TRBV28,TRBD1,NA,TRBJ2-3,CASSVGTGETDTQYF,TGTGCCAGCAGCGTCGGGACAGGGGAAACAGATACGCAGTATTTT
TRBV9,TRBD2,NA,TRBJ2-1,CASALAIGNNEQFF,TGTGCCAGCGCACTAGCGATAGGGAACAATGAGCAGTTCTTC
TRBV5-1,TRBD1,few,TRBJ1-1,CASSPFPPGQGGTEAFF,TGCGCCAGCAGCCCATTCCCACCGGGACAGGGTGGGACTGAAGCTTTCTTT
TRBV19,TRBD1,NA,TRBJ2-3,CASSPRDRGGEYF,TGTGCCAGTAGTCCTCGGGACAGGGGAGGAGAGTATTTT
TRBV15,NA,NA,TRBJ1-3,CATSRDPSSGNTIYF,TGTGCCACCAGCAGAGATCCCAGCTCTGGAAACACCATATATTTT
TRBV4-2,NA,NA,TRBJ2-1,CASGAGVYNEQFF,TGTGCCAGCGGGGCAGGGGTCTACAATGAGCAGTTCTTC
TRBV5-1,NA,NA,TRBJ1-5,CASSLGGGDNQPQHF,TGCGCCAGCAGCTTGGGAGGGGGGGACAATCAGCCCCAGCATTTT
TRBV7-3,NA,NA,TRBJ2-5,CASSLRPAGGETQYF,TGTGCCAGCAGCTTAAGACCTGCTGGCGGAGAGACCCAGTACTTC
TRBV10-3,TRBD1,NA,TRBJ1-2,CAISESKVRGGVDGYTF,TGTGCCATCAGTGAGTCGAAGGTGAGAGGGGGCGTGGATGGCTACACCTTC
TRBV28,TRBD1,once,TRBJ1-2,CASSSLRGQNYGYTF,TGTGCCAGCAGTTCGCTTCGGGGACAGAACTATGGCTACACCTTC
TRBV27,TRBD1,NA,TRBJ1-4,CASSFRVPGQGANEKLFF,TGTGCCAGCAGTTTCCGTGTCCCGGGACAGGGGGCAAATGAAAAACTGTTTTTT
TRBV7-3,NA,NA,TRBJ1-1,CASSPGDAPNGAFF,TGTGCCAGCAGCCCGGGGGACGCCCCTAACGGAGCTTTCTTT
TRBV5-6,TRBD1,NA,TRBJ1-2,CASSLGSGGRRGYTF,TGTGCCAGCAGCTTGGGTTCAGGGGGCCGACGCGGCTACACCTTC
TRBV7-9,NA,once,TRBJ1-2,CASSLTGPYGYTF,TGTGCCAGCAGCTTGACAGGTCCCTATGGCTACACCTTC
TRBV27,NA,NA,TRBJ1-2,CASRQGWGYTF,TGTGCCAGCAGGCAGGGGTGGGGCTACACCTTC
TRBV21-1,NA,NA,TRBJ2-6,CARFSGSGANVLTF,TGTGCCAGATTTTCAGGCTCTGGGGCCAACGTCCTGACTTTC
TRBV7-9,TRBD1,NA,TRBJ1-1,CASSSRTGGGTEAFF,TGTGCCAGCAGCTCTAGGACAGGGGGCGGCACTGAAGCTTTCTTT
TRBV5-1,TRBD2,NA,TRBJ2-1,CASSSRTSGAYNEQFF,TGCGCCAGCAGCTCGCGGACTAGCGGCGCCTACAATGAGCAGTTCTTC
TRBV9,NA,NA,TRBJ2-7,CASSPTEAPYEQYF,TGTGCCAGCAGCCCTACCGAGGCGCCCTACGAGCAGTACTTC
TRBV7-6,TRBD1,few,TRBJ1-1,CASSLGQGTEDTEAFF,TGTGCCAGCAGCTTAGGACAGGGTACCGAGGACACTGAAGCTTTCTTT
TRBV6-5,NA,NA,TRBJ2-2,CASSYFTVQNIGELFF,TGTGCCAGCAGTTACTTCACAGTGCAGAACATCGGGGAGCTGTTTTTT
TRBV19,NA,once,TRBJ2-3,CASTLSRAQTDTQYF,TGTGCCAGTACCCTCTCGCGGGCCCAAACAGATACGCAGTATTTT
TRBV6-4,TRBD2,NA,TRBJ2-3,CASSRTSGTTDTQYF,TGTGCCAGCAGTCGGACTAGCGGGACCACAGATACGCAGTATTTT
TRBV13,NA,NA,TRBJ1-2,CASSLETGGGVAGYTF,TGTGCCAGCAGCTTAGAAACGGGTGGAGGGGTGGCTGGCTACACCTTC
TRBV19,NA,once,TRBJ1-1,CASSIVGQRMNTEAFF,TGTGCCAGTAGTATTGTTGGACAGAGAATGAACACTGAAGCTTTCTTT
TRBV7-2,TRBD2,NA,TRBJ2-3,CASSMGLAGGWDTQYF,TGTGCCAGCAGCATGGGACTAGCGGGAGGGTGGGATACGCAGTATTTT
TRBV7-2,NA,NA,TRBJ2-7,CASSLEVGTYEQYF,TGTGCCAGCAGCTTAGAGGTGGGGACATACGAGCAGTACTTC
TRBV7-6,NA,NA,TRBJ1-3,CASSPGAAGNTIYF,TGTGCCAGCAGCCCAGGGGCCGCTGGAAACACCATATATTTT
TRBV19,TRBD1,NA,TRBJ1-2,CASRPYSGTGGMRYGYTF,TGTGCCAGTAGACCCTACTCCGGGACAGGGGGCATGCGGTATGGCTACACCTTC
TRBV5-4,NA,NA,TRBJ1-4,CASSLYRTPERHATNEKLFF,TGTGCCAGCAGCTTGTATCGGACACCTGAACGTCATGCAACTAATGAAAAACTGTTTTTT
TRBV11-3,NA,once,TRBJ2-6,CASSPWGAGANVLTF,TGTGCCAGCAGCCCGTGGGGGGCTGGGGCCAACGTCCTGACTTTC
TRBV11-2,NA,NA,TRBJ2-2,CASSSPAGRGSNTGELFF,TGTGCCAGCAGCTCCCCGGCCGGCAGGGGCTCGAACACCGGGGAGCTGTTTTTT
TRBV6-1,NA,NA,TRBJ1-1,CASSEDERGNTEAFF,TGTGCCAGCAGTGAAGATGAGAGAGGGAACACTGAAGCTTTCTTT
TRBV6-1,NA,NA,TRBJ1-1,CASSEVGHEIMNTGDTEAFF,TGTGCCAGCAGTGAAGTGGGCCATGAAATTATGAATACCGGGGACACTGAAGCTTTCTTT
TRBV4-2,TRBD2,NA,TRBJ2-7,CASSQGSGSDDEQYF,TGTGCCAGCAGCCAAGGGAGCGGGAGTGACGACGAGCAGTACTTC
TRBV10-3,TRBD1,NA,TRBJ1-1,CAISPGQGGNTEAFF,TGTGCCATCAGTCCAGGACAGGGGGGTAACACTGAAGCTTTCTTT
TRBV15,NA,once,TRBJ2-6,CATSRAGVGANVLTF,TGTGCCACCAGCAGGGCAGGGGTGGGGGCCAACGTCCTGACTTTC
TRBV6-1,NA,NA,TRBJ1-2,CASRLDGVYGYTF,TGTGCCAGCAGACTGGACGGGGTCTATGGCTACACCTTC
TRBV30,NA,NA,TRBJ1-1,CAWSDGTEAFF,TGTGCCTGGAGTGACGGCACTGAAGCTTTCTTT
TRBV5-1,TRBD1,once,TRBJ1-1,CASSWGDRPNTEAFF,TGCGCCAGCAGCTGGGGGGACAGACCAAACACTGAAGCTTTCTTT